The source of this T cell receptor (beta chain) is a study of T cells after yellow fever vaccination. Study outcomes and limitations: Booster samples showed a return of most primary-vaccination clones (about 97% CD4, 88% CD8).

This clonotype was counted many times. Its antigen is still unknown. Each CDR3 protein gets one entry after TCRdb re-called the 5' RACE reads with MiXCR. The sample has roughly 340,000 distinct CDR3 sequences, roughly 8.7% seen once. The TCR sequence derives from a young man who received the YFV17D yellow fever vaccine. The specimen comprised PBMCs, sampled on the day of the first yellow fever vaccination.

The CDR3 DNA reads as TGTGCCAGCCCGCGGGGGACTACCGGGTATGAGCAGTTCTTC. Protein product: CASPRGTTGYEQFF. The chain employs TRBV2 and TRBJ2-1, with TRBD2 identical over 7 bases. Trimming at V came to 8 bases and at J to 8 bases, leaving 12 bases not matched to a gene. The V gene's germline CDR1 is SNHLY and CDR2 FYNNEI. The CDR3 has 14 amino acids.